In its sample, the clone carrying this T cell receptor (beta chain) was seen many times. No antigen is known for it. This sample is drawn from a study of regulatory T cells in long-lasting Graves disease. General study findings and limits: Newly diagnosed Graves' patients had higher TCR diversity than persistent ones.

CDR1 and CDR2 (germline): GTSNPN, SVGIG (reference sequence). Trimming removed 2 bases at V and 4 bases at J, with 14 bases between. This CDR3 comprises 14 residues. Construction of the TCR beta libraries employed iRepertoire HTBI primers in conjunction with Arm-PCR of CDR3 regions. TCRdb recomputed calls from the multiplex PCR reads with MiXCR, one row per CDR3 protein. The repertoire has about 320,000 distinct CDR3 sequences, 15% to 20% of them found once; the top ten carry around 36%. Time point in this sample: newly diagnosed GD, antithyroid drugs for less than 3 months. The authors made the TCR library using RNA they extracted from PBMCs.

The sample in question was peripheral blood mononuclear cells (PBMCs), obtained at new diagnosis, from a patient treated with antithyroid drugs. The receptor was derived from a female donor with Graves disease. This chain joins TRBV30 and TRBJ1-2; possible D gene TRBD1, 5 bases. In DNA form, the CDR3 reads TGTGCCTGGAGTCTCCGGGGCCGGGCCTATGGCTACACCTTC. Its protein product is CAWSLRGRAYGYTF. The entire variable domain, with the rest obtained from reference TRBV30 and TRBJ1-2, is as follows: SQTIHQWPATLVQPVGSPLSLECTVEGTSNPNLYWYRQAAGRGLQLLFYSVGIGQISSEVPQNLSASRPQDRQFILSSKKLLLSDSGFYLCAWSLRGRAYGYTFGSGTRLTVV.